This T cell receptor (beta chain) was sequenced during a study of blood T cell repertoires in COVID-19. This CDR3 is built from 15 residues. Trimming stripped 0 bases from V and 0 bases from J, with 6 bases between. CDR1 and CDR2 from the germline V gene are MNHEY and SVGAGI. Measured with immunoSEQ multiplex PCR; TCRdb has only the in-frame clones, and not every one. The table has about 170,000 clones, 88% seen once. V gene TRBV6-5 combines with J gene TRBJ2-1; TRBD1 is a possible D gene (5 bases). The receptor was isolated from a man in his sixties with acute or convalescent COVID-19. The specimen was peripheral blood. The CDR3, as DNA: TGTGCCAGCAGTTACTCTAGGGGCTCCTACAATGAGCAGTTCTTC. Translated, it gives CASSYSRGSYNEQFF.